This TCR beta chain was recovered during a study of T cell responses to AZD1222 COVID-19 vaccine. The protocol was immunoSEQ multiplex PCR, while the TCRdb copy is restricted to in-frame clones and leaves out a portion. The sample shows over 120,000 clones, roughly 90% of them seen only once. Study-wide findings and caveats: The study found vaccine-associated CD4 TCRs spanning spike, dominant at 160-218 and 743-854. Donors were mostly white British, more females; clonal diversity possibly underestimated.

Points on this clone: Its antigen is currently unknown.

V was clipped by 4 bases and J by 5 bases, with 19 bases between them. Germline V CDR1 and CDR2: SGHRS, YFSETQ. CDR3 size: 15 residues. Sample: peripheral blood, taken on day 0 of AZD1222 vaccination. The sequence derives from an adult in good health. The rearrangement links TRBV5-1 to TRBJ2-7; TRBD2 might be the D (5 bases). The CDR3 DNA reads as TGCGCCAGCAGCATAGGGAGTCTTGGAACCCACGAGCAGTACTTC. This gives the protein CASSIGSLGTHEQYF.